The TCR beta chain described here comes from a study of T-cell memory formation after mild COVID-19. Study context: In these data, TCR clusters were largely donor specific. Points from the study as a whole: CM and EM subsets held most contracting CD4+ clones; EMRA held CD8+ ones. Pre-infection memory contained some responding clones, which suggested that cross-reactive memory had joined.

In the case of this clonotype: What it binds is not known.

Sample barcodes and UMIs were carried by the TCR alpha and TCR beta cDNA libraries that 5'RACE generated with constant-segment primers. TCRdb ran MiXCR on the 5' RACE reads and lists one entry per CDR3 protein. Of roughly 340,000 distinct CDR3 sequences listed, approximately 15% are singletons. The J segment lost 9 bases and the V segment lost 4 bases, leaving 8 bases of the junction unmatched. The CDR3 sequence is 13 residues long. The TCR sequence derives from a young man who had mild COVID-19 (a few samples of this study predate the infection). Cell type and time point are not known. Sequences were obtained from PBMCs or a T cell subset sorted from them (not recorded which). The chain recombines TRBV12-3 or TRBV12-4 with TRBJ1-1, with 7 bases lining up with TRBD1. DNA of the CDR3: TGTGCCAGCAGTTCCCCCGGGACAGATAAAGCTTTCTTT. Protein: CASSSPGTDKAFF.